This T cell receptor beta chain was sequenced during a study of cytotoxic CD8 clonotypes in ibrutinib-treated CLL. Data came from immunoSEQ multiplex PCR; TCRdb stores just in-frame clones and leaves some out. The table records 250,000 to 350,000 clones, less than 85% of them present only once. Study-wide results and caveats: Timing of sampling differed between sustained-remission and progressing patients. Contraction or stability on treatment characterized the public clonotypes, which were uncommon.

Turning to this clone: What it binds is not known.

In germline, CDR1 is SGHDT, CDR2 YYEEEE. The V and J ends lost 4 bases and 2 bases respectively, with 14 bases between them. The CDR3 is 15 residues long. This specimen consisted of PBMCs, obtained at disease progression, from a patient treated with ibrutinib. The source is a human donor with chronic lymphocytic leukemia. V usage is TRBV5-6 and J usage is TRBJ2-3; D may be TRBD2 (6 bases). Here the CDR3 DNA reads TGTGCCAGCAGCGTACGGGACTGGTACACAGATACGCAGTATTTT. Protein product: CASSVRDWYTDTQYF.